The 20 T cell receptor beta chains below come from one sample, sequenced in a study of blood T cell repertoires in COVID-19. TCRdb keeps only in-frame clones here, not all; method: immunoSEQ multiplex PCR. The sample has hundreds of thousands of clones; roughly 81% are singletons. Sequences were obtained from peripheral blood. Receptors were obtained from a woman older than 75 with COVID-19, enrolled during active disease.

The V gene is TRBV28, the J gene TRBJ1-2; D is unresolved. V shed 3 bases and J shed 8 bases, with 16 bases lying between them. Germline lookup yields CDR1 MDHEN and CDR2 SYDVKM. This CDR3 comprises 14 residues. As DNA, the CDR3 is TGTGCCAGCAGTTTCGAGGCGCTTCTCTCGGGCTACACCTTC. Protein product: CASSFEALLSGYTF.

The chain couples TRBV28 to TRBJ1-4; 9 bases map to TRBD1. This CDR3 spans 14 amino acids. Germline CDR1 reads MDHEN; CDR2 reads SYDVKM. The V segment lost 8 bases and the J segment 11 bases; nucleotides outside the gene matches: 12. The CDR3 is CASYGTGRAGKLFF. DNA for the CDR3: TGTGCCAGCTACGGGACAGGGAGGGCTGGGAAACTGTTTTTT.

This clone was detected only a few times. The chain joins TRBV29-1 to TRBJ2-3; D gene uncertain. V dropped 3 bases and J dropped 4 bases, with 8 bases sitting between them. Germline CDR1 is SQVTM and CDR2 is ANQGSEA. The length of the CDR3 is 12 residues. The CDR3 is CSVELLADTQYF. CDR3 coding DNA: TGCAGCGTTGAGTTATTAGCAGATACGCAGTATTTT.

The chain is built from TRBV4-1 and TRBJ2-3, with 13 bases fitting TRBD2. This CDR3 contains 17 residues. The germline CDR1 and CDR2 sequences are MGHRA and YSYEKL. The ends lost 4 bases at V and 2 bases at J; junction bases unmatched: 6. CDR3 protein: CASSRSGLAGNTDTQYF. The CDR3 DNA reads TGCGCCAGCAGCCGCTCGGGACTAGCGGGGAACACAGATACGCAGTATTTT.

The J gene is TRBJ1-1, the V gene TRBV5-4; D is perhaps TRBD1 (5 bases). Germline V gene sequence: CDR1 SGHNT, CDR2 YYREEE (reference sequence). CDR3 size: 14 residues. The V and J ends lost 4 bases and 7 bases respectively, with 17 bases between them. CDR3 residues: CASSRELSGGEAFF. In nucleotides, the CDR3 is TGTGCCAGCAGCCGGGAGCTATCGGGGGGTGAAGCTTTCTTT.

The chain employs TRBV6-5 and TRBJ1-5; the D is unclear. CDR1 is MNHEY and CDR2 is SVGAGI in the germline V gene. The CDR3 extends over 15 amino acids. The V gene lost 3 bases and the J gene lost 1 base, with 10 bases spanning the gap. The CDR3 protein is CASSYREDSNQPQHF. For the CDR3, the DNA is TGTGCCAGCAGTTATAGGGAGGACAGCAATCAGCCCCAGCATTTT.

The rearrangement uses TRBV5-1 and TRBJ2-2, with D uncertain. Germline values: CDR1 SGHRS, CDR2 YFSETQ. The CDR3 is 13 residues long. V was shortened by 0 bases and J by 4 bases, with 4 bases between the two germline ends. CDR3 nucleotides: TGCGCCAGCAGCTTGGAAGCCACCGGGGAGCTGTTTTTT. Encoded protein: CASSLEATGELFF.

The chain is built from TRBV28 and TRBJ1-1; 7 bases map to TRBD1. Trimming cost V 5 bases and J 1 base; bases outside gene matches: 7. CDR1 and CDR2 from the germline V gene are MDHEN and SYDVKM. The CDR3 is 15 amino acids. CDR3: CASSPGGTANTEAFF. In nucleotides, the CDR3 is TGTGCCAGCAGTCCCGGAGGGACAGCGAACACTGAAGCTTTCTTT.

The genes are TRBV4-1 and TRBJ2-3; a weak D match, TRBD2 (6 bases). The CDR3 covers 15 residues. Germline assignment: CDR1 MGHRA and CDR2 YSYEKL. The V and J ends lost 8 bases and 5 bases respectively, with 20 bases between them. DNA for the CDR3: TGCGCCAGCCTTCTTGGGGGGACCACCGGAGATACGCAGTATTTT. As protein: CASLLGGTTGDTQYF.

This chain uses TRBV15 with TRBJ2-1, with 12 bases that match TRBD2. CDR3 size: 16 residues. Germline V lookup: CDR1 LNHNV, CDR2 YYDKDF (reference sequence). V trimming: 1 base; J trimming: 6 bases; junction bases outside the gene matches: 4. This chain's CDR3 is CATSRVLAGGSNEQFF. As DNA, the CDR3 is TGTGCCACCAGCAGAGTGCTAGCGGGAGGGAGCAATGAGCAGTTCTTC.

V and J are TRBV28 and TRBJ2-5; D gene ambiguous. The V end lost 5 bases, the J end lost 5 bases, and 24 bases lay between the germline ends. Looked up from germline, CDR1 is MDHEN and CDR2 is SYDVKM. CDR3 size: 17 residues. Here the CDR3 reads CASSSLLPGPQTETQYF. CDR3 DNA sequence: TGTGCCAGCAGTAGCTTACTCCCAGGTCCGCAGACGGAGACCCAGTACTTC.

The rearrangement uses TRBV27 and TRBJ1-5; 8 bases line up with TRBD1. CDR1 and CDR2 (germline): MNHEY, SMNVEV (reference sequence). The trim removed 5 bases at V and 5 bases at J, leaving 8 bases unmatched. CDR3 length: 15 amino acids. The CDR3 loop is CASSTRDRGDQPQHF. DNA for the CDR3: TGTGCCAGCAGTACCCGAGACAGGGGAGATCAGCCCCAGCATTTT.

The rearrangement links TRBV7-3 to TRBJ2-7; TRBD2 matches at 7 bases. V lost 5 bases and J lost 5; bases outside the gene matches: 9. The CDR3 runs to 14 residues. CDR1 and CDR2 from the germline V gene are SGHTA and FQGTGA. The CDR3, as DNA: TGTGCCAGCAGCCCCGGGGGGTTTGACAACGAGCAGTACTTC. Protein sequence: CASSPGGFDNEQYF.

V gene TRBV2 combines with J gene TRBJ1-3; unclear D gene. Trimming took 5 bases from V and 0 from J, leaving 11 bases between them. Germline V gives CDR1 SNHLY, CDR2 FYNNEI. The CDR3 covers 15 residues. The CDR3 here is CASSSDIISGNTIYF. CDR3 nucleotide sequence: TGTGCCAGCAGTTCTGACATCATCTCTGGAAACACCATATATTTT.

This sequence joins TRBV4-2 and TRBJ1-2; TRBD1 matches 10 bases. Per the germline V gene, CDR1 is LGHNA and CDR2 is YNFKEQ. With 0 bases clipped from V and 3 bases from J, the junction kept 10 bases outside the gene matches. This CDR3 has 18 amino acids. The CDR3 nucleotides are TGTGCCAGCAGCCAAGATTGGTCCCGGGACAGGGGCTACTATGGCTACACCTTC. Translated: CASSQDWSRDRGYYGYTF.

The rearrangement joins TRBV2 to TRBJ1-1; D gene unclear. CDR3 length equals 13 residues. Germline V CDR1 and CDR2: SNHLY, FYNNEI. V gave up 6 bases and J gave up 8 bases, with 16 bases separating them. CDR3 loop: CASSQTEVPEAFF. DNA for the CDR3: TGTGCCAGCAGCCAAACGGAGGTCCCGGAAGCTTTCTTT.

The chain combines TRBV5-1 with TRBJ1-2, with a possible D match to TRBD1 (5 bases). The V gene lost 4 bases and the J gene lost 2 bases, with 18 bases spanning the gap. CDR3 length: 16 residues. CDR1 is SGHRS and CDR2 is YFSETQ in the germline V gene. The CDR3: CASSPGRFGGNYGYTF. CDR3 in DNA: TGCGCCAGCAGCCCCGGGCGGTTTGGGGGGAACTATGGCTACACCTTC.

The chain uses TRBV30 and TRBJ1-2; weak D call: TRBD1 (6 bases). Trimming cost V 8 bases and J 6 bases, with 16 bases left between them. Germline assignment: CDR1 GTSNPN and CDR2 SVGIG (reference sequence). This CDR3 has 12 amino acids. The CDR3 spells CALGGRGNGYTF. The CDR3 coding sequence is TGTGCCCTGGGCGGAAGGGGGAATGGCTACACCTTC.

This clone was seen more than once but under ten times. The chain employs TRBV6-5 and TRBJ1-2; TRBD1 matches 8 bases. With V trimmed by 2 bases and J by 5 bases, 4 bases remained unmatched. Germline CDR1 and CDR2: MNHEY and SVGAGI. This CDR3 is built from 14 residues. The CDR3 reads CASSYGTGGYGYTF. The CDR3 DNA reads TGTGCCAGCAGTTACGGGACAGGAGGATATGGCTACACCTTC.

CDR3 bases: TGTGCCAGCAAACTAGAGGGAGGGAAGTCCTACGAGCAGTACTTC. Residues: CASKLEGGKSYEQYF. This chain joins TRBV2 and TRBJ2-7; TRBD2 aligns across 7 bases. Germline trimming cut 7 bases from V and 1 base from J; bases unmatched to any gene: 10. This CDR3 comprises 15 residues. The germline CDR1 and CDR2 sequences are SNHLY and FYNNEI. The whole variable domain, filled in from reference TRBV2 and TRBJ2-7, reads EPEVTQTPSHQVTQMGQEVILRCVPISNHLYFYWYRQILGQKVEFLVSFYNNEISEKSEIFDDQFSVERPDGSNFTLKIRSTKLEDSAMYFCASKLEGGKSYEQYFGPGTRLTVT.